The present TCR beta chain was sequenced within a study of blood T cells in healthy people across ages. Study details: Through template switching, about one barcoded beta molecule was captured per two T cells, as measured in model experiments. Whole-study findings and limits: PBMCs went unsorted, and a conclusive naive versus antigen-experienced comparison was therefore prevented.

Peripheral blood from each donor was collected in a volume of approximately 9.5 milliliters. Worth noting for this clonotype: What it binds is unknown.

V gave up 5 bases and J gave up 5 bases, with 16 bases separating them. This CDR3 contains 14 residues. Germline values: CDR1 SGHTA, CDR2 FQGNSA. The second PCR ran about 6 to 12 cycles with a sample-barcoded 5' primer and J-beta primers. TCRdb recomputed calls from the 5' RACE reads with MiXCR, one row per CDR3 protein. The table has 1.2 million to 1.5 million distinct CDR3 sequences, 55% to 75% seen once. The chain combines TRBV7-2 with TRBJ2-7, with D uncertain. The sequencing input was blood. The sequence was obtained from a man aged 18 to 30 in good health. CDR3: CASSLLFRAHEQYF. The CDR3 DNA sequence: TGTGCCAGCAGCCTGTTATTCCGGGCACACGAGCAGTACTTC.